These 21 T cell receptor beta chains were sequenced from one sample in a study of blood T cells in healthy people across ages. Together with a sample-barcoded 5' primer, a J-beta primer mix was included in a second PCR lasting about 7 to 12 cycles. TCRdb itself ran the 5' RACE reads through MiXCR, one entry per CDR3 protein. The sample includes approximately 350,000 distinct CDR3 sequences, roughly half of them seen just once. Source material: blood. The receptors stem from a man between 60 and 75 years old in good health.

The genes are TRBV20-1 and TRBJ2-1; D is perhaps TRBD2 (7 bases). The CDR3 covers 13 residues. In germline, CDR1 is DFQATT, CDR2 SNEGSKA (reference sequence). Trimming cost V 3 bases and J 5 bases, with 11 bases left between them. CDR3 DNA: TGCAGTGCTAGGGGGGGGCCCCACAATGAGCAGTTCTTC. It specifies CSARGGPHNEQFF.

V usage is TRBV9 and J usage is TRBJ1-2; a weak D match, TRBD1 (6 bases). V was shortened by 3 bases and J by 8 bases, with 23 bases between the two germline ends. The CDR3 length is 16 residues. Germline V gives CDR1 SGDLS, CDR2 YYNGEE. Written as DNA, the CDR3 is TGTGCCAGCAGCGCCCCTGGTCTGTTACAGGGTGACGGCTACACCTTC. Translated, it gives CASSAPGLLQGDGYTF.

This chain connects TRBV7-2 to TRBJ2-7, with 7 nucleotides matching TRBD2. Germline V lookup: CDR1 SGHTA, CDR2 FQGNSA. J lost 6 bases, V lost 2 bases, and 10 bases had no gene match. The CDR3 has 15 residues. Here the CDR3 DNA reads TGTGCCAGCAGCTTACGAGCGGGGTATAAGGCCGAGCAGTACTTC. Translated, it gives CASSLRAGYKAEQYF.

V and J are TRBV29-1 and TRBJ2-4; D is uncertain. The closer fit of TRBJ2-7 to the DNA end suggests the J call may be wrong. The CDR3 spans 13 residues. Germline CDR1 and CDR2: SQVTM and ANQGSEA. The CDR3 spells CSVEDPNLNEQYF. DNA for the CDR3: TGCAGCGTTGAAGACCCCAACCTCAACGAGCAGTACTTC.

In this sample, this clonotype turned up many times. V is TRBV7-2 and J is TRBJ2-7; 8 bases agree with TRBD2. Germline V gene lookup returns CDR1 SGHTA and CDR2 FQGNSA. V lost 5 bases and J lost 3; bases outside the gene matches: 12. The CDR3 is made up of 16 amino acids. For the CDR3, the DNA is TGTGCCAGCAGCACCACGGGGGGGGCTTTAATCTACGAGCAGTACTTC. Amino acids: CASSTTGGALIYEQYF.

The chain uses TRBV20-1 and TRBJ2-3, with 8 bases aligning to TRBD2. The V and J ends lost 5 bases and 2 bases, in that order; junction bases with no gene match: 9. CDR1 and CDR2 from the germline V gene are DFQATT and SNEGSKA (reference sequence). This CDR3 is 15 amino acids long. CDR3 residues: CSAFRGGTFTDTQYF. The CDR3 nucleotides read TGCAGTGCTTTCCGGGGGGGTACCTTCACAGATACGCAGTATTTT.

Comment on this clonotype: A much larger clone sits a single nucleotide away, making a read error possible. The chain combines TRBV20-1 with TRBJ2-7; TRBD1 or TRBD2 may be the D gene (5 bases each). CDR1 is DFQATT and CDR2 is SNEGSKA in the germline V gene (reference sequence). This CDR3 has 15 residues. V was pared by 2 bases and J by 2 bases, with 16 bases between. The CDR3 region is CSARSAPGTPYEQYF. The CDR3 DNA is TGCAGTGCTAGATCAGCACCCGGGACCCCCTACGAGCAGTACTTC.

The rearrangement uses TRBV11-3 and TRBJ2-1; D call uncertain. The DNA end lines up better with TRBJ2-7; the J call may be wrong. The V gene's germline CDR1 is SGHNT and CDR2 YENEEA. This CDR3 spans 18 amino acids. The CDR3 protein is CASSLNSGQSSSYNEQYF. As DNA, the CDR3 is TGTGCCAGCAGCTTAAATTCTGGCCAGTCGAGCTCCTACAATGAGCAGTACTTC.

This chain connects TRBV20-1 to TRBJ2-7, with 13 positions matching TRBD2. CDR1 DFQATT and CDR2 SNEGSKA come from the germline V gene (reference sequence). Unmatched junction bases numbered 7, after V lost 6 bases and J lost 5 bases. The CDR3 consists of 14 residues. The CDR3 DNA is TGCAGTGCACCCTCGACTAGCGGGGGGCACGAGCAGTACTTC. It codes for CSAPSTSGGHEQYF.

This clonotype has more than one count but fewer than ten. The chain combines TRBV11-2 with TRBJ2-5; 13 positions match TRBD2. CDR1 SGHAT and CDR2 FQNNGV come from the germline V gene. The J segment lost 4 bases and the V segment lost 4 bases, leaving 15 bases of the junction unmatched. The CDR3 loop spans 19 amino acids. The CDR3 region is CASSSIHRTSGRGGETQYF. The CDR3 DNA is TGTGCCAGCAGCTCAATTCACCGGACTAGCGGGAGAGGGGGAGAGACCCAGTACTTC.

This chain links TRBV3-1 with TRBJ2-1; perhaps TRBD1 as D (6 bases). The CDR3 consists of 18 residues. Trimming pared 0 bases from V and 0 bases from J, leaving 15 bases between. Per the germline V gene, CDR1 is LGHDT and CDR2 is YNNKEL (reference sequence). This chain's CDR3 is CASSQEGGGGSSYNEQFF. CDR3 nucleotide sequence: TGTGCCAGCAGCCAAGAAGGGGGTGGGGGCAGCTCCTACAATGAGCAGTTCTTC.

The V call is TRBV7-9, the J call TRBJ1-4; maybe TRBD1 (6 bases). This CDR3 has 18 residues. Germline CDR1 SEHNR, CDR2 FQNEAQ (reference sequence). V lost 2 bases, J lost 0 bases, and 16 bases lay in between. CDR3 protein: CASSLKVGGGPTNEKLFF. The CDR3 coding sequence is TGTGCCAGCAGCTTAAAGGTCGGAGGGGGACCAACTAATGAAAAACTGTTTTTT.

The rearrangement uses TRBV28 and TRBJ2-7, with TRBD1 identical over 7 bases. The CDR3 is 13 amino acids. Germline trimming cut 5 bases from V and 5 bases from J; bases unmatched to any gene: 6. The germline CDR1 and CDR2 sequences are MDHEN and SYDVKM. This chain's CDR3 is CASSQPQGDEQYF. The CDR3 region has the DNA TGTGCCAGCAGTCAACCTCAGGGGGACGAGCAGTACTTC.

V is TRBV10-3 and J is TRBJ2-3; 8 nucleotides match TRBD2. Trimming took 9 bases from V and 7 from J; bases not matched to a gene: 9. The CDR3 spans 13 residues. The germline gives CDR1 ENHRY, CDR2 SYGVKD. The CDR3 coding sequence is TGTGCCATATCCGGACTAGCAAAGAATACGCAGTATTTT. It translates to CAISGLAKNTQYF.

V and J are TRBV7-9 and TRBJ2-7; 11 bases are a match to TRBD1. Looked up from germline, CDR1 is SEHNR and CDR2 is FQNEAQ (reference sequence). This CDR3 contains 15 residues. Losses at the gene ends were 2 bases for V and 4 bases for J; bases not matched to a gene: 4. In DNA form, the CDR3 reads TGTGCCAGCAGCTTAACAGGGACAGGGGGGTACGAGCAGTACTTC. This codes for CASSLTGTGGYEQYF.

This clonotype was counted only a few times. The chain joins TRBV12-3 or TRBV12-4 to TRBJ2-7; 7 bases agree with TRBD1. The length of the CDR3 is 14 residues. V trimming: 4 bases; J trimming: 6 bases; junction bases outside the gene matches: 9. The CDR3 DNA follows: TGTGCCAGCAGTTACGACAGGGTGGGGGCCGAGCAGTACTTC. This gives the protein CASSYDRVGAEQYF.

As regards this clonotype: A much larger clone differs from this one at a single base, so this may be a read error. This chain links TRBV14 with TRBJ2-5; D unresolved. The J call is in doubt because the DNA end fits TRBJ2-7 better. Germline values: CDR1 SGHDN, CDR2 FVKESK. The CDR3 is 11 residues long. CDR3 coding DNA: TGTACCAGCAGCCAAGTTTACGAGCAGTACTTC. It translates to CTSSQVYEQYF.

This clonotype was counted many times. The chain combines TRBV13 with TRBJ2-1; D is perhaps TRBD1 (5 bases). Germline V gene data show CDR1 as PRHDT and CDR2 as FYEKMQ (reference sequence). Deletions cut 0 bases from V and 3 bases from J, with 12 bases between. CDR3 length equals 16 residues. The CDR3 nucleotides read TGTGCCAGCAGCTTAGGCCAGGGCGGCCTCTACAATGAGCAGTTCTTC. It codes for CASSLGQGGLYNEQFF.

The chain combines TRBV4-1 with TRBJ2-7, with TRBD1 identical over 9 bases. This CDR3 comprises 17 residues. V lost 5 bases to trimming and J lost 4 bases; unmatched junction nucleotides: 15. The germline V gene encodes CDR1 MGHRA and CDR2 YSYEKL. The CDR3 region has the DNA TGCGCCAGCAGCGCAGGACAGGGGAGGTTTAGACGATACGAGCAGTACTTC. This translates into CASSAGQGRFRRYEQYF.

There are a few counts of this clonotype. The chain employs TRBV5-1 and TRBJ2-3, with a possible D match to TRBD1 (5 bases). Trimming shortened V by 1 base and J by 4 bases, and 10 bases separated the two germline ends. There are 14 residues in the CDR3. Looked up from germline, CDR1 is SGHRS and CDR2 is YFSETQ. CDR3 amino acids: CASSLQGWADTQYF. The CDR3 DNA is TGCGCCAGCAGCTTGCAGGGATGGGCAGATACGCAGTATTTT.

V usage is TRBV20-1 and J usage is TRBJ1-2; D gene uncertain. The CDR3 is made up of 14 amino acids. Trimming took off 2 bases at V and 5 bases at J, with 15 bases between the two ends. The germline CDR1 and CDR2 sequences are DFQATT and SNEGSKA (reference sequence). The CDR3 loop reads CSARTFGVGYGYTF. DNA of the CDR3: TGCAGTGCTAGAACCTTCGGTGTGGGGTATGGCTACACCTTC.